This entry concerns a single T cell receptor (beta chain). Its antigen is still unknown. TCRdb reprocessed the 5' RACE reads via MiXCR and lists one record per CDR3 protein. Of about 170,000 distinct CDR3 sequences in the sample, under 15% are singletons; the top ten hold 2.5% to 4%. This specimen comes from a study of T-cell memory formation after mild COVID-19. Study-wide points: Cross-reactive memory apparently joined, as some responding clones appeared in pre-infection memory.

CDR1 is DFQATT, CDR2 SNEGSKA, per germline (reference sequence). The ends lost 6 bases at V and 6 bases at J; junction bases unmatched: 15. This CDR3 comprises 15 residues. The V call is TRBV20-1, the J call TRBJ2-3, with TRBD2 matching 7 bases. The specimen sequenced was PBMCs or a T cell subset sorted from them (not recorded which). The source of this sequence is a man aged 18 to 29 who had mild COVID-19 (a few samples of this study predate the infection). Cell type and time point are not known. The CDR3 spells CSARQRGLPADTQYF. CDR3 DNA sequence: TGCAGTGCCCGACAAAGGGGACTACCGGCGGATACGCAGTATTTT.